Given below is one TCR beta chain in context. As yet, its antigen is unknown. The record originates from a study of PD-L1 blockade in urothelial cancer. Study summary: Prior chemotherapy regimens per patient numbered 0 to 3. Blood drawn 3 weeks (second dose) and 6 weeks after treatment start was analyzed. Study-level findings and limits: Lower than median blood TCR clonality before treatment predicted better survival. Larger 3-week expansion of tumor-associated blood clones was seen in durable-benefit patients.

This table comes from immunoSEQ multiplex PCR, and its TCRdb copy is limited to in-frame clones, with some not included. The sample yields tens of thousands of clones, approximately 82% seen once. The CDR3 has 14 amino acids. The V end was cut by 4 bases, the J end by 1 base, with 8 bases between. Germline CDR1 reads ENHRY; CDR2 reads SYGVKD. The sequence derives from a man in his sixties with urothelial cancer. The rearrangement joins TRBV10-3 to TRBJ2-1, with D possibly being TRBD1 (6 bases). The specimen was PBMCs, collected around atezolizumab (anti-PD-L1) treatment. The CDR3 DNA follows: TGTGCCATCAGTGGGACAGCTTCCTACAATGAGCAGTTCTTC. Encoded protein: CAISGTASYNEQFF.